Listed below are T cell receptor beta chains from one sample, sequenced in a study of T cell responses to AZD1222 COVID-19 vaccine. Repertoires were generated with immunoSEQ multiplex PCR, while TCRdb's copy carries only in-frame clones and drops some. The sample yields about 130,000 clones, over 85% seen once. Sample: peripheral blood, taken on day 0 of AZD1222 vaccination. The receptors stem from an adult in good health. Both conserved end residues are part of each CDR3. The D gene is left open where the match is weak. A row's size may be missing; if present it is once, few, many or a size class.

clone size | J gene | D gene | V gene | CDR3 protein | CDR3 DNA
NA | TRBJ1-3 | NA | TRBV7-2 | CASSLQGPGNTIYF | TGTGCCAGCAGCTTACAGGGTCCTGGAAACACCATATATTTT
NA | TRBJ2-1 | TRBD2 | TRBV5-4 | CASSSGGLAGNNEQFF | TGTGCCAGCAGCTCGGGTGGACTAGCGGGAAACAATGAGCAGTTCTTC
NA | TRBJ1-5 | TRBD1 | TRBV6-6 | CASSDTGTAYQPQHF | TGTGCCAGCAGCGACACCGGGACAGCTTATCAGCCCCAGCATTTT
NA | TRBJ2-7 | NA | TRBV3-1/TRBV3-2 | CASSSGGPYEQYF | TGTGCCAGCAGCTCGGGGGGCCCCTACGAGCAGTACTTC
NA | TRBJ1-5 | TRBD1 | TRBV5-1 | CASPHEGGGQGQPQHF | TGCGCCAGCCCCCATGAAGGGGGCGGGCAGGGTCAGCCCCAGCATTTT
NA | TRBJ1-2 | NA | TRBV15 | CATSRNRQAGYTF | TGTGCCACCAGCAGAAATAGACAGGCGGGCTACACCTTC
NA | TRBJ1-4 | TRBD1 | TRBV19 | CASNPTGTGVSEKLFF | TGTGCCAGTAACCCCACTGGGACAGGGGTAAGTGAAAAACTGTTTTTT
NA | TRBJ2-3 | TRBD2 | TRBV9 | CASSVSGARGDTQYF | TGTGCCAGCAGCGTTAGCGGGGCCAGGGGCGATACGCAGTATTTT
NA | TRBJ2-5 | TRBD1 | TRBV30 | CACTGQGLETQYF | TGTGCCTGTACGGGACAGGGTCTTGAGACCCAGTACTTC
NA | TRBJ2-1 | NA | TRBV5-6 | CAYGRWAYNEQFF | TGTGCCTACGGGCGGTGGGCCTACAATGAGCAGTTCTTC
NA | TRBJ2-1 | TRBD1 | TRBV24-1 | CATSDPQGAGNNEQFF | TGTGCCACCAGTGATCCCCAGGGGGCAGGAAACAATGAGCAGTTCTTC
NA | TRBJ2-5 | NA | TRBV24-1 | CATSDPGTETQYF | TGTGCCACCAGTGATCCAGGGACAGAGACCCAGTACTTC
NA | TRBJ2-1 | NA | TRBV20-1 | CSALTHNEQFF | TGCAGTGCTCTGACTCACAATGAGCAGTTCTTC
NA | TRBJ2-1 | TRBD2 | TRBV5-4 | CASSLAGTSGPSSYNEQFF | TGTGCCAGCAGCTTGGCCGGGACTAGCGGGCCCAGCTCCTACAATGAGCAGTTCTTC
NA | TRBJ2-7 | NA | TRBV4-2 | CASSQVSDSNEQYF | TGTGCCAGCAGCCAAGTCTCGGACAGTAACGAGCAGTACTTC
NA | TRBJ2-2 | TRBD1 | TRBV6-5 | CASRNRQGRGELFF | TGTGCCAGCAGGAACCGACAGGGCCGCGGGGAGCTGTTTTTT
NA | TRBJ1-5 | NA | TRBV29-1 | CSVKGGRNQPQHF | TGCAGCGTTAAGGGGGGTAGAAATCAGCCCCAGCATTTT
NA | TRBJ1-5 | NA | TRBV2 | CASSEWGRGDGNQPQHF | TGTGCCAGCAGTGAATGGGGAAGAGGGGATGGTAATCAGCCCCAGCATTTT
NA | TRBJ1-3 | NA | TRBV19 | CASSSARSGNTIYF | TGTGCCAGCTCCTCTGCTCGTTCTGGAAACACCATATATTTT
NA | TRBJ2-7 | NA | TRBV10-2 | CASSWVSRSSYEQYF | TGCGCCAGCAGTTGGGTTTCACGGAGCTCCTACGAGCAGTACTTC
NA | TRBJ1-2 | NA | TRBV7-2 | CASSLEQSYGYTF | TGTGCCAGCAGCTTGGAACAGAGCTATGGCTACACCTTC
once | TRBJ1-6 | TRBD1 | TRBV3-1/TRBV3-2 | CATAQGGESPLHF | TGTGCCACCGCTCAGGGGGGGGAATCACCCCTCCACTTT
NA | TRBJ1-2 | NA | TRBV19 | CASSIDLPGGYTF | TGTGCCAGTAGTATAGATCTTCCGGGAGGCTACACCTTC
NA | TRBJ1-5 | TRBD1 | TRBV7-9 | CASSLGRGQGRQPQHF | TGTGCCAGCAGCTTAGGAAGAGGACAGGGACGTCAGCCCCAGCATTTT
NA | TRBJ1-2 | TRBD1 | TRBV19 | CASFIGQGRGGYTF | TGTGCCAGTTTCATTGGACAGGGGAGAGGCGGCTACACCTTC
NA | TRBJ2-3 | TRBD2 | TRBV28 | CASSSSASGITDTQYF | TGTGCCAGCAGTTCTAGTGCTAGCGGGATAACAGATACGCAGTATTTT
NA | TRBJ2-1 | TRBD2 | TRBV29-1 | CSVVPHGLASYNEQFF | TGCAGCGTTGTCCCCCACGGACTAGCCTCCTACAATGAGCAGTTCTTC
NA | TRBJ1-2 | NA | TRBV29-1 | CSVELTGSYGYTF | TGCAGCGTTGAACTTACAGGCTCCTATGGCTACACCTTC
NA | TRBJ1-2 | NA | TRBV6-6 | CASHTGRALWGYTF | TGTGCCAGCCATACAGGGAGAGCTCTTTGGGGCTACACCTTC
NA | TRBJ1-5 | NA | TRBV6-6 | CASSYPGGGAKPQHF | TGTGCCAGCAGTTACCCGGGTGGAGGAGCGAAGCCCCAGCATTTT
NA | TRBJ1-2 | TRBD1 | TRBV28 | CASSGDSGYTF | TGTGCCAGCAGTGGGGACAGTGGCTACACCTTC
NA | TRBJ2-7 | TRBD1 | TRBV5-1 | CASSYGDRANEQYF | TGCGCCAGCAGCTATGGGGACAGGGCAAACGAGCAGTACTTC
NA | TRBJ1-5 | NA | TRBV25-1 | CASSELGAGQPQHF | TGTGCCAGCAGTGAATTGGGGGCCGGTCAGCCCCAGCATTTT
NA | TRBJ2-3 | NA | TRBV9 | CASSPGNTQYF | TGTGCCAGCAGCCCCGGCAATACGCAGTATTTT
NA | TRBJ2-2 | TRBD2 | TRBV7-9 | CASSLPTSSGSGTGELFF | TGTGCCAGCAGCTTACCCACTTCTAGCGGGAGCGGCACCGGGGAGCTGTTTTTT
NA | TRBJ1-3 | TRBD1 | TRBV9 | CASSVGPTGEGNTIYF | TGTGCCAGCAGCGTCGGCCCGACAGGGGAGGGAAACACCATATATTTT
NA | TRBJ2-5 | NA | TRBV7-9 | CASSLGTAKETQYF | TGTGCCAGCAGCTTGGGGACGGCGAAAGAGACCCAGTACTTC
NA | TRBJ1-3 | NA | TRBV11-2 | CASSPAYSGNTIYF | TGTGCCAGCAGCCCGGCGTACTCTGGAAACACCATATATTTT
once | TRBJ2-2 | NA | TRBV11-2 | CASSLLGELFF | TGTGCCAGCAGCTTACTCGGGGAGCTGTTTTTT
NA | TRBJ2-2 | NA | TRBV29-1 | CSVRPLSAGELFF | TGCAGCGTCCGGCCGCTATCTGCCGGGGAGCTGTTTTTT
NA | TRBJ1-2 | TRBD1 | TRBV28 | CASSLRRQGDYGYTF | TGTGCCAGCAGTTTACGGCGACAGGGAGACTATGGCTACACCTTC
NA | TRBJ1-2 | TRBD1 | TRBV10-3 | CAVQGADYGYTF | TGTGCCGTTCAGGGGGCAGACTATGGCTACACCTTC
NA | TRBJ2-7 | NA | TRBV28 | CASSHGLFSYEQYF | TGTGCCAGCAGCCACGGACTCTTCTCCTACGAGCAGTACTTC
NA | TRBJ2-7 | NA | TRBV6-4 | CASTPGRVGHHYEQYF | TGTGCCAGCACCCCAGGGCGGGTGGGGCACCACTACGAGCAGTACTTC
few | TRBJ2-1 | NA | TRBV7-3 | CASSRGLYNEQFF | TGTGCCAGCAGCCGTGGACTTTACAATGAGCAGTTCTTC
NA | TRBJ2-7 | TRBD2 | TRBV6-5 | CASSYSTGLASYEQYF | TGTGCCAGCAGTTACTCGACGGGACTAGCTTCCTACGAGCAGTACTTC
NA | TRBJ1-1 | TRBD1 | TRBV27 | CASSSGTGWSTEAFF | TGTGCCAGCAGTTCCGGGACAGGCTGGAGCACTGAAGCTTTCTTT
NA | TRBJ1-1 | NA | TRBV7-2 | CASSLEREAEAFF | TGTGCCAGCAGCTTAGAACGGGAGGCTGAAGCTTTCTTT
few | TRBJ1-2 | NA | TRBV29-1 | CSVSDNYGYTF | TGCAGCGTTTCAGATAACTATGGCTACACCTTC
NA | TRBJ1-2 | TRBD1 | TRBV28 | CASSLPETRGSGYTF | TGTGCCAGCAGTTTACCCGAAACCAGGGGGAGCGGCTACACCTTC
NA | TRBJ1-3 | NA | TRBV9 | CASSVDSLISGNTIYF | TGTGCCAGCAGCGTAGATAGCCTCATCTCTGGAAACACCATATATTTT
NA | TRBJ2-4 | NA | TRBV28 | CASSPLGVAKNIQYF | TGTGCCAGCAGTCCCCTAGGGGTGGCCAAAAACATTCAGTACTTC
once | TRBJ2-7 | TRBD1 | TRBV19 | CASSMRGDRAYEQYF | TGTGCCAGTAGTATGAGAGGGGACAGGGCCTACGAGCAGTACTTC